This is a list of T cell receptor beta chains from one sample in a study of blood T cells in healthy people across ages. Via MiXCR, TCRdb re-called the 5' RACE reads, giving one row per CDR3 protein. This repertoire shows 500,000 to 700,000 distinct CDR3 sequences, 25% to 35% found once; its top ten account for around 16%. Sample: blood. These receptors all stem from a woman of 80 years or more in good health. Each CDR3 is given with its conserved first and last residue. D genes are given only for firm matches. Expanded clones get a size class; other rows say once, few or many, or leave the size out.

V	J	size	D	CDR3	DNA
TRBV20-1	TRBJ1-5	.	.	CSARIYSGQPQHF	TGCAGTGCTAGAATCTATTCGGGTCAGCCCCAGCATTTT
TRBV11-2	TRBJ1-6	.	TRBD1	CASSFRDRPNSPLHF	TGTGCCAGCAGCTTTAGGGACAGACCTAATTCACCCCTCCACTTT
TRBV14	TRBJ1-2	.	.	CACSQKLGTNYGYTF	TGTGCCTGCAGCCAAAAATTGGGAACGAACTATGGCTACACCTTC
TRBV6-6	TRBJ2-7	many	TRBD1	CASSARQGKLHEQYF	TGTGCCAGCAGTGCCAGACAGGGTAAGCTCCACGAGCAGTACTTC
TRBV4-3	TRBJ1-5	.	.	CASSQAQGPAKPQHF	TGCGCCAGTAGCCAAGCTCAAGGACCGGCCAAGCCCCAGCATTTT
TRBV20-1	TRBJ2-7	.	TRBD2	CSASGTSGAYEQYF	TGCAGTGCTAGCGGGACTAGCGGTGCCTACGAGCAGTACTTC
TRBV5-6	TRBJ2-1	many	.	CASSLGQGSLNEQFF	TGTGCCAGCAGCTTGGGGCAGGGGTCTCTCAATGAGCAGTTCTTC
TRBV10-3	TRBJ2-5	.	.	CAIRESAGQEIQYF	TGTGCCATCAGGGAGTCAGCGGGCCAAGAGATCCAGTACTTC
TRBV28	TRBJ2-7	.	.	CAGRGAFDEQYF	TGTGCCGGCAGAGGGGCCTTTGATGAGCAGTACTTC
TRBV15	TRBJ2-3	.	.	CATSPPVDTQYF	TGTGCCACCAGCCCCCCGGTAGATACGCAGTATTTT
TRBV11-2	TRBJ1-4	.	.	CASSLGTLANEKLFF	TGTGCCAGCAGCCTAGGGACTCTAGCTAATGAAAAACTGTTTTTT
TRBV12-3/TRBV12-4	TRBJ1-1	.	.	CARSALRSNTEAFF	TGTGCCCGCAGTGCCCTTAGGTCGAACACTGAAGCTTTCTTT
TRBV7-3	TRBJ2-2	.	.	CASAKSGSNTGEQFF	TGTGCCAGCGCGAAGAGCGGATCGAACACCGGGGAGCAGTTTTTT
TRBV5-6	TRBJ2-5	few	.	CASSSGTVNEQYF	TGTGCCAGCAGCTCCGGGACGGTTAATGAGCAGTACTTC
TRBV5-1	TRBJ2-7	many	.	CASSLFPGREEQYF	TGCGCCAGCAGCTTGTTCCCAGGACGAGAAGAGCAGTACTTC
TRBV5-1	TRBJ2-2	few	TRBD1	CASSETGVTGELFF	TGCGCCAGCAGCGAGACAGGGGTCACCGGGGAGCTGTTTTTT
TRBV12-3/TRBV12-4	TRBJ1-5	many	TRBD1	CASSLDGQGANPQHF	TGTGCCAGCAGTTTGGATGGACAGGGGGCGAACCCCCAGCATTTT
TRBV18	TRBJ1-1	few	.	CASSESPNTEAFF	TGTGCCAGCTCAGAGTCCCCGAACACTGAAGCTTTCTTT
TRBV30	TRBJ1-2	few	.	CAWGESGYTF	TGTGCCTGGGGCGAGAGTGGCTACACCTTC
TRBV7-2	TRBJ2-7	many	.	CASSLDGGGDYEQYF	TGTGCCAGCAGCTTAGATGGCGGGGGCGACTACGAGCAGTACTTC
TRBV6-5	TRBJ2-7	many	TRBD2	CASSYSGTNTYEQYF	TGTGCCAGCAGTTACTCCGGGACTAATACTTACGAGCAGTACTTC
TRBV7-9	TRBJ2-5	many	TRBD1	CASSFSGTAYQETQYF	TGTGCCAGCAGCTTCTCCGGGACAGCGTACCAAGAGACCCAGTACTTC
TRBV3-1	TRBJ1-1	.	.	CASSQGGQIFTEAFF	TGTGCCAGCAGCCAAGGTGGGCAAATCTTTACTGAAGCTTTCTTT
TRBV12-3/TRBV12-4	TRBJ2-6	.	TRBD1	CACSLRQGARGANVLTF	TGTGCCTGCAGTTTGAGACAGGGGGCTCGAGGGGCCAACGTCCTGACTTTC
TRBV29-1	TRBJ1-1	.	TRBD1	CSVAGGQGTTEAFF	TGCAGCGTTGCCGGGGGACAGGGAACCACTGAAGCTTTCTTT
TRBV7-9	TRBJ1-4	few	TRBD1	CASSGRVGQAWEKLFF	TGTGCCAGCAGCGGGAGAGTGGGACAGGCGTGGGAAAAACTGTTTTTT
TRBV27	TRBJ1-2	many	.	CASSLRGDSYTF	TGTGCCAGCAGTTTAAGAGGAGACAGCTACACCTTC
TRBV7-2	TRBJ1-6	many	.	CASSIKKNSPLHF	TGTGCCAGCAGCATCAAGAAGAATTCACCCCTCCACTTT
TRBV20-1	TRBJ2-5	.	.	CSAFSRGRGRQETQYF	TGCAGTGCTTTCTCGAGGGGGCGGGGGAGACAAGAGACCCAGTACTTC
TRBV5-6	TRBJ1-5	many	.	CASPRGESLRAQHF	TGTGCCAGTCCCCGTGGCGAATCGCTCCGGGCCCAGCATTTT